This is a list of T cell receptor beta chains from one sample in a study of OX40 agonist ivuxolimab in advanced cancers. Some clones are missing from TCRdb's copy, which holds only in-frame ones; the method was immunoSEQ multiplex PCR. The sample includes roughly 56,000 clones, over 80% of them seen just once. The input for sequencing was CD4+ or CD8+ T cells sorted from blood, taken in a trial of the OX40 agonist ivuxolimab. All receptors come from an adult with an advanced solid tumor such as melanoma, head and neck, liver or kidney cancer. Each CDR3 is given with its conserved first and last residue.

V	J	CDR3
TRBV7-2	TRBJ2-2	CASSLTGELTGELFF
TRBV5-1	TRBJ1-6	CASRWGENSPLHF
TRBV4-1	TRBJ2-7	CASSQVTASYEQYF
TRBV5-1	TRBJ2-1	CASSSQQMSSYNEQFF
TRBV5-1	TRBJ2-5	CASRLPGTYQETQYF
TRBV9	TRBJ2-7	CASSPRVQEVRGQYF
TRBV7-2	TRBJ2-3	CASRWTGTSTDTQYF
TRBV4-1	TRBJ1-5	CASSQSPARGPQPQHF
TRBV4-3	TRBJ2-2	CASSQDPASDTGELFF
TRBV27	TRBJ2-7	CASNLQGIGEQYF
TRBV6-1	TRBJ2-7	CASSERSSEQYF
TRBV18	TRBJ2-3	CASSPRADTQYF
TRBV6-5	TRBJ2-3	CASRSGLAVWTQYF
TRBV5-5	TRBJ2-2	CASTPGHSTAGELFF
TRBV9	TRBJ2-5	CASSVGASGGQETQYF
TRBV4-3	TRBJ1-2	CASSRTDSRVYGYTF
TRBV25-1	TRBJ1-1	CASSESNSGGFEAFF
TRBV7-2	TRBJ2-7	CASSPGQATYEQYF
TRBV28	TRBJ2-4	CASSTTGGAGLNIQYF
TRBV7-2	TRBJ2-3	CASSLVAGGADTQYF
TRBV7-2	TRBJ1-6	CASSQGRQNSPLHF
TRBV4-1	TRBJ2-3	CASSQGGGTDTQYF
TRBV2	TRBJ1-2	CASSGTQGALYGYTF
TRBV28	TRBJ1-1	CASYWNTEAFF
TRBV20-1	TRBJ2-1	CSAREDNEQFF
TRBV5-1	TRBJ2-3	CASSYGGAVFSTDTQYF
TRBV7-8	TRBJ1-1	CASSLDSQGGNTEAFF
TRBV4-1	TRBJ1-3	CASSQNRGVTGNTIYF
TRBV7-3	TRBJ2-6	CASSLVSSGANVLTF
TRBV7-3	TRBJ2-1	CASSLGTGGNEQFF
TRBV7-9	.	CASSYRQGAYEQYF
TRBV18	TRBJ2-2	CASSVDGANTGELFF
TRBV5-1	TRBJ2-5	CASSLRGPETQYF
TRBV9	TRBJ1-2	CASSPLTGPGGYTF
TRBV7-2	TRBJ2-7	CASSDIRGGDYEQYF
TRBV4-1	TRBJ1-2	CASSAPTTGDYGYTF
TRBV5-1	TRBJ2-7	CASTRTQGAVEQYF
TRBV19	TRBJ1-5	CASNTTVTWWPQHF
TRBV28	TRBJ2-7	CASRPALTYEQYF
TRBV7-9	TRBJ2-3	CASRSFGGGTDTQYF
TRBV5-1	TRBJ2-7	CASSLSGVRNDYEQYF
TRBV21-1	TRBJ2-3	CASSKGQSRLVTDTQYF
TRBV7-9	TRBJ1-2	CASSFAGSNYGYTF
TRBV6-5	TRBJ1-5	CASSYSMGSNQPQHF
TRBV11-2	TRBJ2-3	CASSGQGAMTDTQYF
TRBV11-3	TRBJ1-2	CASSRGQGLYGYTF
TRBV5-5	TRBJ1-6	CASSVTRDSPLHF
TRBV6-5	TRBJ1-1	CASSYADNTEAFF
TRBV19	TRBJ1-1	CASSIKSRDRGNTEAFF
TRBV14	TRBJ2-5	CASSPRPDPRETQYF
TRBV28	.	CASSLSTYEQYF
TRBV11-3	TRBJ2-5	CASSPGQGVGGKETQYF
TRBV14	TRBJ1-4	CASSQDSDRTNEKLFF
TRBV5-6	TRBJ2-7	CASSLVPSVPGAGYEQYF
TRBV5-1	TRBJ2-2	CASQGGLNTGELFF
TRBV19	TRBJ2-3	CASSNTDASTDTQYF
TRBV5-6	TRBJ1-6	CASSLAGTGDVPLHF
TRBV6-4	TRBJ1-5	CASSDSPAVRRQPQHF
TRBV30	TRBJ1-5	CAWSVKGNQPQHF
TRBV5-1	TRBJ1-5	CASSFWGDPDQPQHF